The rows below give T cell receptor beta chains drawn from one sample of a study of response to subunit inactivated influenza vaccine. TCRdb ran MiXCR on the RT-PCR reads and lists one entry per CDR3 protein. The sample has about 520,000 distinct CDR3 sequences; roughly 27% are singletons. The material sequenced was CD4+ T cells sorted from PBMCs, taken 4 to 6 days after vaccination. The receptors derive from a middle-aged man who received an inactivated influenza vaccine. CDR3s include the opening cysteine and the closing phenylalanine or tryptophan. The D gene is left open where the match is weak. Not all rows give a size; the values are once, few, many and, for expanded clones, a class.

>TRBJ2-1|TRBD1|few|TRBV20-1
CSVKGAAYNEQFF
TGCAGTGTTAAGGGGGCGGCATACAATGAGCAGTTCTTC
>TRBJ2-5|TRBD2|few|TRBV7-2
CASSSGGGLETQYF
TGTGCCAGCAGCTCCGGGGGGGGATTAGAGACCCAGTACTTC
>TRBJ2-5|.|.|TRBV29-1
CSVAWWQHQETQYF
TGCAGCGTTGCGTGGTGGCAGCACCAAGAGACCCAGTACTTC
>TRBJ1-6|.|.|TRBV15
CATSRDKGSPLHF
TGTGCCACCAGCAGAGATAAGGGTTCACCCCTCCACTTT
>TRBJ2-2|.|few|TRBV12-3/TRBV12-4
CASSPYRGELFF
TGTGCCAGCAGTCCCTACAGGGGGGAGCTGTTTTTT
>TRBJ2-1|.|.|TRBV6-2/TRBV6-3
CASAPLWDNEQFF
TGTGCCAGCGCCCCCCTCTGGGACAATGAGCAGTTCTTC
>TRBJ2-7|TRBD2|.|TRBV20-1
CSASKISGRTFYEQYF
TGCAGTGCTAGTAAGATTAGCGGGAGAACATTCTACGAGCAGTACTTC
>TRBJ2-2|TRBD2|many|TRBV10-3
CAIGTSGASTGELFF
TGTGCCATCGGGACTAGCGGGGCCTCCACCGGGGAGCTGTTTTTT
>TRBJ2-3|TRBD2|few|TRBV12-3/TRBV12-4
CASSSGLAGLGDTQYF
TGTGCCAGCAGTTCAGGACTAGCGGGCCTAGGAGATACGCAGTATTTT
>TRBJ2-7|.|.|TRBV6-5
CASSYLTGYVYEQYF
TGTGCCAGCAGTTACCTGACAGGATACGTCTACGAGCAGTACTTC
>TRBJ2-7|TRBD1|.|TRBV29-1
CSVSVGTGVGEQYF
TGCAGCGTTAGTGTGGGGACAGGGGTCGGCGAGCAGTACTTC
>TRBJ2-7|.|.|TRBV5-1
CASSKQPGSTEQYF
TGCGCCAGCAGCAAGCAACCGGGGTCTACCGAGCAGTACTTC
>TRBJ2-3|TRBD2|few|TRBV20-1
CSATKRGSTDTQYF
TGCAGTGCCACGAAGCGGGGAAGCACAGATACGCAGTATTTT
>TRBJ2-2|TRBD2|many|TRBV10-3
CAISDQRGNTGELFF
TGTGCCATCAGTGACCAGCGGGGAAACACCGGGGAGCTGTTTTTT
>TRBJ2-7|TRBD1|few|TRBV10-3
CAIKDGQGPYEQYF
TGTGCCATCAAAGACGGACAGGGCCCCTACGAGCAGTACTTC
>TRBJ1-1|.|few|TRBV20-1
CSAWKLGGTEAFF
TGCAGTGCTTGGAAACTTGGCGGCACTGAAGCTTTCTTT